This T cell receptor beta chain is from a study of CD8+CD57+ T cells in acquired aplastic anemia. Study-level background: Yields of DNA that came from sorted CD4+ and CD8+ cells averaged roughly 3.2 ug.

The use of genomic DNA as template underpinned the TCR beta VDJ and CDR3 profiling. Each CDR3 protein gets one entry after TCRdb re-called the reads with MiXCR. The sample includes about 160,000 distinct CDR3 sequences, around 40% of them seen just once. CDR1 and CDR2 from the germline V gene are SQVTM and ANQGSEA. The CDR3 length is 11 residues. The V and J ends lost 7 bases and 4 bases, in that order; junction bases with no gene match: 1. The chain carries TRBV29-1 and TRBJ1-1; 9 bases are a match to TRBD1. The sequence was collected from a human donor in good health. The sequenced sample consisted of sorted CD4+, CD8+, or CD8+CD57+ T cells (not recorded which) from PBMCs. The CDR3 loop reads CSAGQGTEAFF. The CDR3 bases are TGCAGCGCGGGACAGGGCACTGAAGCTTTCTTT. Based on the CDR3 plus reference TRBV29-1 and TRBJ1-1, the full variable domain is SAVISQKPSRDICQRGTSLTIQCQVDSQVTMMFWYRQQPGQSLTLIATANQGSEATYESGFVIDKFPISRPNLTFSTLTVSNMSPEDSSIYLCSAGQGTEAFFGQGTRLTVV.